This T cell receptor beta chain originates from a study of T cell responses to AZD1222 COVID-19 vaccine. On the study more broadly: Some second doses came at about 4 weeks and others at about 12 weeks; these were pooled. Notes on the study in general: At 160-218 and 743-854, vaccine-associated CD4 TCRs were dominant, and they spanned spike. The study sampled repertoires only after the peak T cell response.

The method was immunoSEQ multiplex PCR; TCRdb's version includes in-frame clones alone and lacks a portion of them. The sample lists about 92,000 clones; around 93% were seen once. This CDR3 comprises 15 residues. The germline gives CDR1 MNHEY, CDR2 SMNVEV (reference sequence). Losses at the gene ends were 8 bases for V and 3 bases for J; bases not matched to a gene: 9. Only a few counts were recorded for this clone. Antigen specificity is unknown. The sequenced sample was peripheral blood, obtained on day 0 of AZD1222 vaccination. This chain uses TRBV27 with TRBJ1-2, with 10 nucleotides matching TRBD1. The TCR sequence derives from an adult in good health. The CDR3 DNA reads as TGTGCCAGCCGTCGGACAGGGGGGAGTCACTATGGCTACACCTTC. The encoded protein is CASRRTGGSHYGYTF.